These 14 T cell receptor beta chains came from one sample sequenced in a study of radiation and T cells in renal cell carcinoma. The time point denotes: blood 2 weeks post-SBRT. Described treatment: 15 Gy SBRT to primary tumor, nephrectomy 4 weeks later. Repertoires were generated with immunoSEQ multiplex PCR, while TCRdb's copy carries only in-frame clones and drops some. The sample includes some 150,000 clones, 87% seen only once; the top ten take approximately 12%. The material was blood, obtained from a patient whose treatment included radiotherapy and nephrectomy. All receptors derive from a woman aged 45-59 years with renal cell carcinoma.

The gene calls are TRBV19 and TRBJ2-7; possibly TRBD1 for D (6 bases). V was trimmed by 5 bases and J by 3 bases, leaving 14 bases between them. Germline assignment: CDR1 LNHDA and CDR2 SQIVND (reference sequence). The CDR3 extends over 14 amino acids. Here the CDR3 reads CASSPQQGSYEQYF. The CDR3 DNA sequence: TGTGCCAGTAGTCCCCAACAGGGTAGCTACGAGCAGTACTTC.

This sequence joins TRBV10-3 and TRBJ2-3, with 8 bases aligning to TRBD1. Trimming removed 9 bases from V and 5 bases from J; junction bases left unmatched: 10. Germline assignment: CDR1 ENHRY and CDR2 SYGVKD. The CDR3 extends over 14 amino acids. The CDR3 coding sequence is TGTGCCATTTCTCAGGGGGCGTTAGGAGATACGCAGTATTTT. This codes for CAISQGALGDTQYF.

J is TRBJ2-5 and V is TRBV18; TRBD2 matches 8 bases. This CDR3 has 15 residues. The trim removed 1 base at V and 2 bases at J, leaving 3 bases unmatched. CDR1 is KGHSH and CDR2 is LQKENI in the germline V gene. DNA for the CDR3: TGTGCCAGCTCACCACAGCGGGGGTCTCAAGAGACCCAGTACTTC. Amino acid sequence: CASSPQRGSQETQYF.

V is TRBV6-6 and J is TRBJ2-1, with D uncertain. V was shortened by 6 bases and J by 6 bases, with 18 bases between the two germline ends. The CDR3 is made up of 15 amino acids. The germline V gene has CDR1 MNHNY and CDR2 SVGAGI (reference sequence). The CDR3 region is CASSSRPLTTNEQFF. The CDR3 DNA sequence: TGTGCCAGCAGCTCTAGGCCCCTCACCACCAATGAGCAGTTCTTC.

The gene calls are TRBV5-1 and TRBJ2-6; 8 bases align to TRBD1. V lost 4 bases and J lost 0; bases outside the gene matches: 9. Germline CDR1 reads SGHRS; CDR2 reads YFSETQ. The CDR3 is 18 residues long. The CDR3 nucleotides read TGCGCCAGCAGCCGCCGACAGGGGTTAAGCTCTGGGGCCAACGTCCTGACTTTC. Amino acid sequence: CASSRRQGLSSGANVLTF. Full variable domain (outside the CDR3, taken from reference TRBV5-1 and TRBJ2-6): KAGVTQTPRYLIKTRGQQVTLSCSPISGHRSVSWYQQTPGQGLQFLFEYFSETQRNKGNFPGRFSGRQFSNSRSEMNVSTLELGDSALYLCASSRRQGLSSGANVLTFGAGSRLTVL.

About this clone: The sample carries other DNA sequences with the same CDR3. The J gene is TRBJ2-7, the V gene TRBV9; 7 bases align to TRBD1. J lost 2 bases, V lost 3 bases, and 2 bases had no gene match. Germline CDR1 reads SGDLS; CDR2 reads YYNGEE. CDR3 length equals 13 residues. CDR3 in amino acids: CASSAQGAYEQYF. CDR3 DNA: TGTGCCAGCAGCGCTCAGGGGGCCTACGAGCAGTACTTC.

Points on this clone: At one boundary the junction diverges from the germline segment, which might be a read error. The chain employs TRBV6-1 and TRBJ1-5, with D possibly being TRBD1 (5 bases). The CDR3 has 13 amino acids. CDR1 is MNHNS and CDR2 is SASEGT in the germline V gene. The CDR3 region has the DNA TGTGCCAGTAGTGGGGGTAGCAATCAGCCCCAGCATTTT. The encoded protein is CASSGGSNQPQHF.

The chain employs TRBV7-9 and TRBJ1-1; D not resolved. The V gene's germline CDR1 is SEHNR and CDR2 FQNEAQ (reference sequence). V was pared by 2 bases and J by 11 bases, with 12 bases between. This CDR3 comprises 12 residues. This CDR3 reads CASSLFTADAFF. The CDR3, as DNA: TGTGCCAGCAGCTTATTTACGGCGGACGCTTTCTTT.

The CDR3 DNA reads as TGTGCCAGCAGTGAAGTGTACAGGGCTGGAAACACCATATATTTT. Residues: CASSEVYRAGNTIYF. The rearrangement links TRBV6-1 to TRBJ1-3; D might be TRBD1 (6 bases). V dropped 1 base and J dropped 2 bases, with 9 bases sitting between them. From germline, CDR1 is MNHNS and CDR2 SASEGT. The CDR3 is 15 residues long.

This clone was picked up one time. The chain links TRBV6-5 to TRBJ2-7, with a possible D match to TRBD1 (6 bases). Between the trimmed V and J ends, which lost 10 bases and 6 bases, there was a span of 16 bases. The CDR3 consists of 12 residues. Germline V gives CDR1 MNHEY, CDR2 SVGAGI. The CDR3 DNA reads TGTGCCACCAAAAATACAGGGCGCGAGCAGTACTTC. It codes for CATKNTGREQYF.

This CDR3 reads CASSLGNQGGENEKLFF. DNA for the CDR3: TGTGCCAGCAGCTTAGGGAATCAGGGGGGTGAAAATGAAAAACTGTTTTTT. V and J are TRBV11-3 and TRBJ1-4; TRBD1 matches at 7 bases. Germline trimming cut 1 base from V and 5 bases from J; bases unmatched to any gene: 10. Germline values: CDR1 SGHNT, CDR2 YENEEA. The CDR3 has 17 residues.

The chain joins TRBV5-1 to TRBJ2-5; 12 positions match TRBD2. CDR1 and CDR2 from the germline V gene are SGHRS and YFSETQ. This CDR3 contains 13 residues. After removal of 8 bases from V and 5 bases from J, the junction contained 4 bases not matched to a gene. CDR3 sequence (DNA): TGCGCCAGTAGGACTAGCGGGGCGGAGACCCAGTACTTC. This translates into CASRTSGAETQYF.

The V call is TRBV19, the J call TRBJ2-5; D gene uncertain. The CDR3 length is 13 residues. Germline V lookup: CDR1 LNHDA, CDR2 SQIVND (reference sequence). Trimming shortened V by 8 bases and J by 7 bases, and 17 bases separated the two germline ends. CDR3 in DNA: TGTGCCAGTGCCACGCCCCCGGCAGGGACCCAGTACTTC. Translating it yields CASATPPAGTQYF. The full variable domain, its missing parts supplied by reference TRBV19 and TRBJ2-5, is DGGITQSPKYLFRKEGQNVTLSCEQNLNHDAMYWYRQDPGQGLRLIYYSQIVNDFQKGDIAEGYSVSREKKESFPLTVTSAQKNPTAFYLCASATPPAGTQYFGPGTRLLVL.

V is TRBV7-8 and J is TRBJ2-1; D is perhaps TRBD2 (7 bases). The V gene's germline CDR1 is SGHVS and CDR2 FQNEAQ. CDR3 length: 14 residues. V lost 0 bases and J 7 bases, leaving 10 bases between the germline ends. The CDR3 loop is CASSLAGGPNEQFF. CDR3 DNA sequence: TGTGCCAGCAGCTTAGCGGGGGGGCCGAATGAGCAGTTCTTC.